The T cell receptor (beta chain) described here comes from a study of cytomegalovirus exposure and HLA in healthy donors. The wider study: Both the 120 validation repertoires and the approximately 700 first-cohort repertoires used the same platform, as reported by a later analysis.

About this clone itself: Its antigen is unknown.

From the 120-subject validation cohort, which was separate from the roughly 680-subject first cohort, the donors were drawn. Whole-study findings and limits: Under in vitro conditions, three CMV-associated chains were confirmed as specific for CMV antigens.

The germline gives CDR1 LNHDA, CDR2 SQIVND (reference sequence). Trimming took off 5 bases at V and 2 bases at J, with 6 bases between the two ends. This CDR3 comprises 12 residues. Sequencing used immunoSEQ multiplex PCR; TCRdb keeps in-frame clones, though not all of them. This table has some 190,000 clones, about 83% appearing once. The gene calls are TRBV19 and TRBJ1-2; D gene ambiguous. Sequenced sample: PBMCs. The TCR originated in a woman aged 18-29 years in good health and CMV-seronegative. The CDR3 protein is CASSEGNYGYTF. The CDR3 DNA reads as TGTGCCAGTAGTGAGGGAAACTATGGCTACACCTTC.